The 5 T cell receptor beta chains presented below share a single source sample, sequenced in a study of OX40 agonist ivuxolimab in advanced cancers. Generated by immunoSEQ multiplex PCR, the TCRdb table keeps only in-frame clones and is missing some. The sample records roughly 64,000 clones, 75% to 90% being singletons. The sample here was CD4+ or CD8+ T cells sorted from blood, taken in a trial of the OX40 agonist ivuxolimab. The receptor source for this set is an adult with an advanced solid tumor such as melanoma, head and neck, liver or kidney cancer.

This sequence joins TRBV2 and TRBJ2-3, with TRBD1 identical over 7 bases. The CDR3 is made up of 17 amino acids. Germline V gene lookup returns CDR1 SNHLY and CDR2 FYNNEI. The trim removed 6 bases at V and 1 base at J, leaving 13 bases unmatched. This chain's CDR3 is CASRSELGDSGTDTQYF. CDR3 DNA sequence: TGTGCCAGCAGGAGTGAATTGGGGGACAGCGGCACAGATACGCAGTATTTT.

This clone was detected a few times. The V gene is TRBV15, the J gene TRBJ1-5; 9 nucleotides agree with TRBD1. The junction had 9 bases not matched to a gene; V was cut back by 6 bases and J by 6 bases. CDR1 and CDR2 (germline): LNHNV, YYDKDF (reference sequence). The CDR3 has 15 amino acids. Here the CDR3 reads CATRLGQGGGQPQHF. The CDR3 coding sequence is TGTGCCACCAGACTGGGACAGGGCGGAGGTCAGCCCCAGCATTTT.

As to this clone: The germline gene is not matched at one end of the junction; a read error may be the cause. The chain has TRBV15 and TRBJ2-3; 7 bases line up with TRBD1. There are 14 residues in the CDR3. CDR1 is LNHNV, CDR2 YYDKDF, per germline (reference sequence). The CDR3 spells CATSRDRGQSFLNF. The DNA for the CDR3 is TGTGCCACCAGCAGAGATCGGGGACAGTCCTTCCTCAATTTT.

The chain uses TRBV11-2 and TRBJ1-2, with no clear D. Trimming left V 1 base short and J 3 bases short, with 12 bases between. CDR3 length: 15 residues. Germline values: CDR1 SGHAT, CDR2 FQNNGV. CDR3 amino acids: CASSLALDRYYGYTF. The CDR3 nucleotides are TGTGCCAGCAGCTTAGCCCTGGACCGCTACTATGGCTACACCTTC.

This clone was recorded once. This chain connects TRBV7-3 to TRBJ2-1, with unresolved D. The V end was cut by 5 bases, the J end by 2 bases, with 10 bases between. This CDR3 spans 14 amino acids. Germline V lookup: CDR1 SGHTA, CDR2 FQGTGA. CDR3 loop: CASSPDSAYNEQFF. The CDR3 DNA reads as TGTGCCAGCAGCCCCGACTCGGCCTACAATGAGCAGTTCTTC.